The clone carrying this T cell receptor (beta chain) was recorded many times. The antigen is not known. Breast cancer patients provided tissue from their axillary draining lymph nodes. This sample stems from a study of breast tumors, draining lymph nodes, adjacent tissues. Study-level results: Data only fit, rather than demonstrated, lymph node origin of most tumor T cells.

TCRdb itself ran the multiplex PCR reads through MiXCR, one entry per CDR3 protein. Among roughly 130,000 distinct CDR3 sequences listed, approximately 32% were seen once. Germline V gene data show CDR1 as LGHNA and CDR2 as YNFKEQ. CDR3 size: 14 residues. Germline trimming cut 1 base from V and 4 bases from J; bases unmatched to any gene: 2. Sequencing was performed on axillary lymph node tissue. The TCR was taken from a female donor with breast cancer. Some clones in this sample may be carry-over from other donors' samples. This sequence joins TRBV4-2 and TRBJ1-1; 8 bases are shared with TRBD1. The CDR3 DNA follows: TGTGCCAGCAGCCAAGCAGGGGGCTTCACTGAAGCTTTCTTT. As protein: CASSQAGGFTEAFF.